These 31 T cell receptor beta chains were all obtained from the same sample, sequenced in a study of cytomegalovirus exposure and HLA in healthy donors. Assay: immunoSEQ multiplex PCR; the TCRdb copy retains only in-frame clones and omits some. The table includes under 200,000 clones, about 80% detected once. Material for sequencing was PBMCs. These receptors all stem from a man younger than 35 in good health and CMV-seropositive.

The V call is TRBV29-1, the J call TRBJ2-7; 11 nucleotides match TRBD2. Germline CDR1 and CDR2: SQVTM and ANQGSEA. The CDR3 totals 14 residues. V was clipped by 3 bases and J by 3 bases; unmatched bases: 4. CDR3 sequence reads: CSVDLGTSGYEQYF. In nucleotides, the CDR3 is TGCAGCGTTGATCTCGGGACTAGCGGCTACGAGCAGTACTTC.

This chain links TRBV27 with TRBJ2-6; 7 bases are a match to TRBD2. This CDR3 has 18 amino acids. The junction had 11 bases not matched to a gene; V was cut back by 6 bases and J by 0 bases. Per germline, CDR1 MNHEY and CDR2 SMNVEV (reference sequence). The CDR3 coding sequence is TGTGCCAGCAGCCAAGAGGGACTATCAAACTCTGGGGCCAACGTCCTGACTTTC. Residues: CASSQEGLSNSGANVLTF.

This chain joins TRBV28 and TRBJ1-2, with D uncertain. The CDR3 runs to 14 residues. V lost 5 bases, J lost 4 bases, and 14 bases lay in between. Germline CDR1 and CDR2: MDHEN and SYDVKM. The CDR3 DNA sequence: TGTGCCAGCAGTACCGTGGGAGCCCGCTATGGCTACACCTTC. This encodes CASSTVGARYGYTF.

The chain combines TRBV25-1 with TRBJ1-5, with 8 nucleotides matching TRBD1. There are 14 residues in the CDR3. V lost 8 bases, J lost 3 bases, and 6 bases stayed unmatched. Germline V gives CDR1 MGHDK, CDR2 SYGVNS. The CDR3 coding sequence is TGTGCCAGCGTGACAGGGGACTTCAATCAGCCCCAGCATTTT. Its translation is CASVTGDFNQPQHF.

The chain employs TRBV19 and TRBJ1-1; 7 bases are a match to TRBD1. Germline CDR1 reads LNHDA; CDR2 reads SQIVND (reference sequence). Trimming at V came to 5 bases and at J to 0 bases, leaving 6 bases not matched to a gene. CDR3 length: 15 residues. The CDR3, as DNA: TGTGCCAGTAGTCCACAACAGGGGCTGAACACTGAAGCTTTCTTT. This gives the protein CASSPQQGLNTEAFF.

As DNA, the CDR3 is TGTGCCAGCAGTTTCCGGGAGGGCCGCTACGAGCAGTACTTC. Amino acid sequence: CASSFREGRYEQYF. The chain links TRBV27 to TRBJ2-7, with TRBD2 matching 8 bases. Germline CDR1 and CDR2: MNHEY and SMNVEV (reference sequence). Germline trimming cut 3 bases from V and 3 bases from J; bases unmatched to any gene: 4. This CDR3 is built from 14 residues.

This clone has a handful of counts. The sample holds other DNA sequences that translate to the same CDR3. The chain carries TRBV4-3 and TRBJ1-1; tentatively, D is TRBD1 (5 bases). Per germline, CDR1 LGHNA and CDR2 YSLEER. There are 15 residues in the CDR3. V shed 1 base and J shed 1 base, with 10 bases lying between them. The CDR3 loop reads CASSQVTGGNTEAFF. The CDR3 region has the DNA TGCGCCAGCAGCCAAGTAACCGGGGGGAACACTGAAGCTTTCTTT.

This chain uses TRBV25-1 with TRBJ1-3; the D gene is possibly TRBD1 (5 bases). The CDR3 is 13 residues long. The germline gives CDR1 MGHDK, CDR2 SYGVNS. Trimming removed 6 bases at V and 6 bases at J, with 12 bases between. CDR3 coding DNA: TGTGCCAGCAGGGACACGGGTTCAAACACCATATATTTT. This sequence encodes CASRDTGSNTIYF.

The gene calls are TRBV5-4 and TRBJ1-1; 8 bases align to TRBD1. In germline, CDR1 is SGHNT, CDR2 YYREEE (reference sequence). The CDR3 runs to 13 residues. With V trimmed by 3 bases and J by 4 bases, 2 bases remained unmatched. In DNA, the CDR3 is TGTGCCAGCAGCTGGACAGGGAGCACTGAAGCTTTCTTT. Encoded protein: CASSWTGSTEAFF.

A note on this clone: This specimen includes other DNA sequences encoding the same CDR3. The chain couples TRBV7-2 to TRBJ1-4; D uncertain. The CDR3 covers 15 residues. Trimming shortened V by 1 base and J by 0 bases, and 6 bases separated the two germline ends. CDR1 and CDR2 (germline): SGHTA, FQGNSA. CDR3 coding DNA: TGTGCCAGCAGCTTAGATTCGTCAACTAATGAAAAACTGTTTTTT. Translated: CASSLDSSTNEKLFF.

J is TRBJ2-7 and V is TRBV4-1; a weak D match, TRBD1 (6 bases). Trimming pared 1 base from V and 0 bases from J, leaving 10 bases between. Germline V gene lookup returns CDR1 MGHRA and CDR2 YSYEKL. The CDR3 length is 15 residues. CDR3 loop: CASSQARTASYEQYF. The CDR3 nucleotides read TGCGCCAGCAGCCAAGCCCGGACAGCCTCCTACGAGCAGTACTTC.

There are a few counts of this clone. The chain recombines TRBV29-1 with TRBJ1-2; TRBD1 matches 11 bases. Looked up from germline, CDR1 is SQVTM and CDR2 is ANQGSEA. This CDR3 spans 15 amino acids. The ends lost 6 bases at V and 4 bases at J; junction bases unmatched: 10. CDR3 DNA: TGCAGCGTAAACCCGGGACAGGGGGAAGTCTATGGCTACACCTTC. It translates to CSVNPGQGEVYGYTF.

V is TRBV15 and J is TRBJ2-7, with 8 bases lining up with TRBD2. V gave up 5 bases and J gave up 6 bases; unmatched junction bases: 12. The CDR3 totals 15 residues. The germline CDR1 and CDR2 sequences are LNHNV and YYDKDF (reference sequence). The CDR3: CATSADREGRGEQYF. In nucleotides, the CDR3 is TGTGCCACCAGCGCTGACCGGGAGGGCCGTGGCGAGCAGTACTTC.

The chain employs TRBV20-1 and TRBJ2-5; no definite D call. The CDR3 runs to 11 residues. V was shortened by 7 bases and J by 5 bases, with 11 bases between the two germline ends. Germline V gives CDR1 DFQATT, CDR2 SNEGSKA (reference sequence). This CDR3 reads CSVRSWETQYF. CDR3 sequence (DNA): TGCAGTGTCCGTAGCTGGGAGACCCAGTACTTC.

V gene TRBV10-2 combines with J gene TRBJ2-7; TRBD2 matches 9 bases. The V segment lost 8 bases and the J segment 2 bases; nucleotides outside the gene matches: 4. Looked up from germline, CDR1 is WSHSY and CDR2 is SAAADI. This CDR3 contains 13 residues. Here the CDR3 reads CASPTSGTYEQYF. The CDR3 nucleotides are TGCGCCAGCCCGACTAGCGGAACCTACGAGCAGTACTTC.

This chain joins TRBV30 and TRBJ2-4; TRBD2 aligns across 14 bases. Germline V gene sequence: CDR1 GTSNPN, CDR2 SVGIG (reference sequence). This CDR3 is built from 17 residues. V was clipped by 0 bases and J by 6 bases; unmatched bases: 7. CDR3 nucleotides: TGTGCCTGGAGTGTTGTCCGACTAGCGGGAGGGCGAAACATTCAGTACTTC. Translated, it gives CAWSVVRLAGGRNIQYF.

V gene TRBV30 combines with J gene TRBJ1-5, with D uncertain. Trimming removed 1 base at V and 9 bases at J, with 13 bases between. The CDR3 is 13 residues long. Germline lookup yields CDR1 GTSNPN and CDR2 SVGIG (reference sequence). The CDR3 protein is CAWSASASGPQHF. The CDR3 DNA follows: TGTGCCTGGAGTGCATCGGCTTCGGGGCCCCAGCATTTT. Looking up the rest from reference TRBV30 and TRBJ1-5 gives the full variable domain: SQTIHQWPATLVQPVGSPLSLECTVEGTSNPNLYWYRQAAGRGLQLLFYSVGIGQISSEVPQNLSASRPQDRQFILSSKKLLLSDSGFYLCAWSASASGPQHFGDGTRLSIL.

The genes are TRBV19 and TRBJ1-2; 7 nucleotides agree with TRBD1. This CDR3 region has 17 residues. The J segment lost 3 bases and the V segment lost 5 bases, leaving 15 bases of the junction unmatched. Germline CDR1 LNHDA, CDR2 SQIVND (reference sequence). The CDR3 sequence is CASSLSHTDRAYYGYTF. The CDR3 region has the DNA TGTGCCAGTAGTTTATCCCATACTGACAGGGCCTACTATGGCTACACCTTC.

J is TRBJ2-1 and V is TRBV11-3; 7 bases fit TRBD2. There are 15 residues in the CDR3. CDR1 SGHNT and CDR2 YENEEA come from the germline V gene. V lost 1 base to trimming and J lost 8 bases; unmatched junction nucleotides: 8. The CDR3 DNA is TGTGCCAGCAGCTTAGTTCTGGGAGGGCCACATGAGCAGTTCTTC. As protein: CASSLVLGGPHEQFF.

This clone was recorded once. This chain joins TRBV7-9 and TRBJ2-5, with 8 bases lining up with TRBD2. CDR1 SEHNR and CDR2 FQNEAQ come from the germline V gene (reference sequence). This CDR3 spans 14 amino acids. After removal of 1 base from V and 5 bases from J, the junction contained 3 bases not matched to a gene. The CDR3 DNA follows: TGTGCCAGCAGCTTAGGCGGGAGGAAGGAGACCCAGTACTTC. This gives the protein CASSLGGRKETQYF.

The gene calls are TRBV7-2 and TRBJ1-1, with TRBD1 identical over 7 bases. Germline loops: CDR1 SGHTA, CDR2 FQGNSA. J gave up 4 bases and V 4 bases, and 6 bases lay outside the gene matches. The CDR3 extends over 14 amino acids. CDR3 in DNA: TGTGCCAGCAGCTACCCGACAGGGTCCACTGAAGCTTTCTTT. This codes for CASSYPTGSTEAFF. Filled out from reference TRBV7-2 and TRBJ1-1, the complete variable domain reads GAGVSQSPSNKVTEKGKDVELRCDPISGHTALYWYRQSLGQGLEFLIYFQGNSAPDKSGLPSDRFSAERTGGSVSTLTIQRTQQEDSAVYLCASSYPTGSTEAFFGQGTRLTVV.

This chain joins TRBV5-1 and TRBJ2-3; 9 bases map to TRBD2. V lost 4 bases to trimming and J lost 1 base; unmatched junction nucleotides: 7. Germline lookup yields CDR1 SGHRS and CDR2 YFSETQ. The CDR3 sequence is 16 residues long. The CDR3 DNA reads as TGCGCCAGCAGCCCCGGGACTAGCAGAGGCACAGATACGCAGTATTTT. It specifies CASSPGTSRGTDTQYF. The variable domain in full, with the rest retrieved from reference TRBV5-1 and TRBJ2-3, is KAGVTQTPRYLIKTRGQQVTLSCSPISGHRSVSWYQQTPGQGLQFLFEYFSETQRNKGNFPGRFSGRQFSNSRSEMNVSTLELGDSALYLCASSPGTSRGTDTQYFGPGTRLTVL.

This clone was seen just once. The gene calls are TRBV4-1 and TRBJ2-7; tentatively, D is TRBD1 (6 bases). The CDR3 covers 15 residues. V dropped 3 bases and J dropped 2 bases, with 14 bases sitting between them. In germline, CDR1 is MGHRA, CDR2 YSYEKL. The CDR3 spells CASSQPGGQTYEQYF. The CDR3 region has the DNA TGCGCCAGCAGCCAGCCTGGAGGACAGACCTACGAGCAGTACTTC.

The chain carries TRBV27 and TRBJ1-5; no definite D call. The CDR3 is 16 residues long. Germline CDR1 and CDR2: MNHEY and SMNVEV (reference sequence). V was trimmed by 2 bases and J by 0 bases, leaving 11 bases between them. The CDR3 DNA is TGTGCCAGCAGTTTAAACTCCTGGTATAGCAATCAGCCCCAGCATTTT. This codes for CASSLNSWYSNQPQHF.

V gene TRBV2 combines with J gene TRBJ2-7; 9 bases align to TRBD2. The CDR3 consists of 15 residues. V lost 0 bases and J lost 7; bases outside the gene matches: 7. Germline V gene sequence: CDR1 SNHLY, CDR2 FYNNEI. The CDR3 loop reads CASSEAIAGGGEQYF. DNA for the CDR3: TGTGCCAGCAGTGAAGCCATTGCGGGAGGGGGTGAGCAGTACTTC.

This chain links TRBV7-8 with TRBJ1-1; no definite D call. Trimming cost V 5 bases and J 5 bases, with 18 bases left between them. Germline lookup yields CDR1 SGHVS and CDR2 FQNEAQ. The CDR3 length is 15 residues. CDR3 loop: CASSPLRSGRTEAFF. CDR3 coding DNA: TGTGCCAGCAGCCCGCTCCGATCAGGTCGGACTGAAGCTTTCTTT.

The chain links TRBV9 to TRBJ2-3, with 7 bases lining up with TRBD2. This CDR3 has 15 residues. J was trimmed by 4 bases and V by 0 bases; bases with no gene match: 5. Germline lookup yields CDR1 SGDLS and CDR2 YYNGEE. The CDR3 protein is CASSVDGRSADTQYF. The CDR3 DNA reads TGTGCCAGCAGCGTAGACGGGAGGTCTGCAGATACGCAGTATTTT.

Comment on this clone: This sample also contains other DNA sequences that code for the same CDR3. The gene calls are TRBV9 and TRBJ1-3; TRBD1 aligns across 7 bases. The CDR3 runs 16 residues. The germline CDR1 and CDR2 sequences are SGDLS and YYNGEE. Germline trimming cut 1 base from V and 0 bases from J; bases unmatched to any gene: 4. The CDR3 nucleotides read TGTGCCAGCAGCGTATCCGGGACAGCCTCTGGAAACACCATATATTTT. This encodes CASSVSGTASGNTIYF.

The chain links TRBV5-6 to TRBJ2-1; 12 bases align to TRBD2. Trimming cost V 2 bases and J 4 bases; bases outside gene matches: 1. Germline CDR1 SGHDT, CDR2 YYEEEE. The CDR3 length is 15 residues. CDR3 in amino acids: CASSLTSGGYNEQFF. The CDR3 DNA is TGTGCCAGCAGCTTAACTAGCGGGGGGTACAATGAGCAGTTCTTC.

This rearrangement joins TRBV6-5 to TRBJ2-7; D possibly corresponds to TRBD1 (6 bases). CDR1 and CDR2 from the germline V gene are MNHEY and SVGAGI. The CDR3 covers 14 residues. V lost 5 bases to trimming and J lost 2 bases, with 13 bases between them. CDR3 coding DNA: TGTGCCAGCAGTCGACAGGTTGGGACCTACGAGCAGTACTTC. Translation gives CASSRQVGTYEQYF.

V usage is TRBV10-3 and J usage is TRBJ1-4, with TRBD1 as a possible D gene (5 bases). Germline V gene data show CDR1 as ENHRY and CDR2 as SYGVKD. V lost 3 bases to trimming and J lost 0 bases, with 8 bases between them. This CDR3 region has 15 residues. The CDR3 DNA reads as TGTGCCATCAGTGACAGGGCTGCAACTAATGAAAAACTGTTTTTT. Its protein is CAISDRAATNEKLFF.